Listed here are 21 T cell receptor beta chains from one sample, sequenced in a study of cytomegalovirus exposure and HLA in healthy donors. PCR used 60 Vbeta primers and 13 Jbeta primers. The data were produced by immunoSEQ multiplex PCR, yet TCRdb's version contains in-frame clones alone and is incomplete. Of roughly 200,000 clones detected, about 83% appear once; the ten largest clones hold roughly 3%. What was sequenced was PBMCs. The receptors were sampled from a female donor in good health and CMV-seronegative.

This sequence joins TRBV19 and TRBJ1-3; the D is unclear. Trimming pared 7 bases from V and 2 bases from J, leaving 15 bases between. The CDR3 totals 15 residues. The V gene's germline CDR1 is LNHDA and CDR2 SQIVND (reference sequence). CDR3: CASTFEGDAGNTIYF. The CDR3 coding sequence is TGTGCCAGTACTTTCGAGGGAGACGCTGGAAACACCATATATTTT.

The chain has TRBV5-1 and TRBJ2-4, with TRBD2 identical over 14 bases. The CDR3 runs 18 residues. With V trimmed by 2 bases and J by 3 bases, 7 bases remained unmatched. Germline CDR1 is SGHRS and CDR2 is YFSETQ. CDR3 bases: TGCGCCAGCAGCTTTGGACTAGCGGGAGGTACCTTCAAAAACATTCAGTACTTC. Translated: CASSFGLAGGTFKNIQYF.

The V and J genes are TRBV5-1 and TRBJ2-5; TRBD1 agrees at 7 bases. CDR1 is SGHRS and CDR2 is YFSETQ in the germline V gene. The CDR3 is 13 amino acids. Trimming removed 6 bases from V and 5 bases from J; junction bases left unmatched: 7. CDR3 in amino acids: CASTRTGDETQYF. The CDR3 nucleotides are TGCGCCAGCACCCGGACAGGCGACGAGACCCAGTACTTC.

The rearrangement joins TRBV7-3 to TRBJ1-1; D not resolved. V was clipped by 1 base and J by 1 base, with 4 bases between them. Germline values: CDR1 SGHTA, CDR2 FQGTGA. The CDR3 loop spans 13 amino acids. CDR3 loop: CASSLKRNTEAFF. CDR3 in DNA: TGTGCCAGCAGCTTAAAGAGGAACACTGAAGCTTTCTTT.

The chain has TRBV5-1 and TRBJ1-1; 7 bases align to TRBD1. The CDR3 loop spans 16 amino acids. Germline trimming cut 0 bases from V and 5 bases from J; bases unmatched to any gene: 10. Germline assignment: CDR1 SGHRS and CDR2 YFSETQ. This chain's CDR3 is CASSLAYRGRGTEAFF. The CDR3, as DNA: TGCGCCAGCAGCTTGGCCTACAGGGGTCGGGGGACTGAAGCTTTCTTT.

CDR3 protein: CASSDGQGAANEQFF. For the CDR3, the DNA is TGTGCCAGCAGCGATGGACAGGGGGCCGCCAATGAGCAGTTCTTC. The chain combines TRBV7-6 with TRBJ2-1; 11 nucleotides agree with TRBD1. The CDR3 length is 15 residues. The J segment lost 6 bases and the V segment lost 5 bases, leaving 6 bases of the junction unmatched. Germline V CDR1 and CDR2: SGHVS, FNYEAQ.

This chain connects TRBV9 to TRBJ2-1; tentative D call: TRBD1 (5 bases). Germline CDR1 and CDR2: SGDLS and YYNGEE. Trimming took off 0 bases at V and 1 base at J, with 8 bases between the two ends. This CDR3 region has 15 residues. The CDR3 here is CASSVGSGSYNEQFF. The CDR3 DNA reads TGTGCCAGCAGCGTAGGGTCAGGGTCCTACAATGAGCAGTTCTTC.

This chain joins TRBV29-1 and TRBJ1-1; D not certain. V was cut by 2 bases and J by 5 bases, with 12 bases left in between. This CDR3 spans 13 amino acids. CDR1 and CDR2 (germline): SQVTM, ANQGSEA. The CDR3 spells CSVEQSRGTEAFF. CDR3 nucleotide sequence: TGCAGCGTTGAACAATCACGGGGTACTGAAGCTTTCTTT.

In nucleotides, the CDR3 is TGTGCCAGCAGCACCATGACAGGGGACCAAGAGACCCAGTACTTC. Amino acids: CASSTMTGDQETQYF. The chain is built from TRBV11-3 and TRBJ2-5, with 8 bases aligning to TRBD1. The V gene's germline CDR1 is SGHNT and CDR2 YENEEA. The CDR3 extends over 15 amino acids. V trimming: 5 bases; J trimming: 0 bases; junction bases outside the gene matches: 5.

The rearrangement links TRBV25-1 to TRBJ2-3; D unclear. V gave up 0 bases and J gave up 2 bases, with 6 bases separating them. This CDR3 spans 14 amino acids. Germline CDR1 is MGHDK and CDR2 is SYGVNS. CDR3 amino acids: CASSEYSLTDTQYF. In DNA form, the CDR3 reads TGTGCCAGCAGTGAATACTCCCTCACAGATACGCAGTATTTT.

This clone appeared a single time. The chain carries TRBV7-2 and TRBJ2-3, with a tentative D call TRBD2 (5 bases). V was shortened by 6 bases and J by 1 base, with 11 bases between the two germline ends. There are 14 residues in the CDR3. Germline values: CDR1 SGHTA, CDR2 FQGNSA. The CDR3 DNA follows: TGTGCCAGCAGACGAGCGGCCCGCACAGATACGCAGTATTTT. It codes for CASRRAARTDTQYF.

This clone occurred a few times. The rearrangement links TRBV9 to TRBJ1-5; D gene ambiguous. The germline V gene has CDR1 SGDLS and CDR2 YYNGEE. Trimming took off 3 bases at V and 1 base at J, with 8 bases between the two ends. This CDR3 has 14 amino acids. CDR3 sequence (DNA): TGTGCCAGCAGCGAAGACGGGAGCAATCAGCCCCAGCATTTT. Translation: CASSEDGSNQPQHF.

This sequence joins TRBV2 and TRBJ2-2, with a weak D call TRBD1 (6 bases). V was pared by 3 bases and J by 2 bases, with 10 bases between. This CDR3 is 15 amino acids long. In germline, CDR1 is SNHLY, CDR2 FYNNEI. The CDR3 loop reads CASSDWGPNTGELFF. CDR3 nucleotide sequence: TGTGCCAGCAGTGATTGGGGGCCTAACACCGGGGAGCTGTTTTTT.

The chain is built from TRBV4-1 and TRBJ2-7; the match to TRBD2 covers 13 bases. The trim removed 0 bases at V and 7 bases at J, leaving 3 bases unmatched. The CDR3 length is 15 residues. The germline gives CDR1 MGHRA, CDR2 YSYEKL. This chain's CDR3 is CASSQEGLAGREQYF. Here the CDR3 DNA reads TGCGCCAGCAGCCAAGAGGGACTAGCGGGAAGAGAGCAGTACTTC.

Concerning this clone: Other DNA sequences in the same sample also yield this CDR3. This chain uses TRBV27 with TRBJ1-5, with 8 bases matching TRBD1. Germline CDR1 MNHEY, CDR2 SMNVEV (reference sequence). Unmatched junction bases numbered 6, after V lost 9 bases and J lost 2 bases. This CDR3 is 14 amino acids long. The CDR3 loop is CASRLTGGNQPQHF. As DNA, the CDR3 is TGTGCCAGTCGTTTGACAGGGGGCAATCAGCCCCAGCATTTT.

This sequence joins TRBV4-1 and TRBJ2-5; D is undetermined. V was trimmed by 2 bases and J by 7 bases, leaving 14 bases between them. This CDR3 has 14 amino acids. Germline CDR1 reads MGHRA; CDR2 reads YSYEKL. The CDR3 DNA sequence: TGCGCCAGCAGCCAACGGTCACTTACGGGGACCCAGTACTTC. As protein: CASSQRSLTGTQYF.

The rearrangement uses TRBV6-1 and TRBJ2-2; 7 nucleotides line up with TRBD1. Unmatched junction bases numbered 12, after V lost 10 bases and J lost 7 bases. The CDR3 has 14 residues. The germline gives CDR1 MNHNS, CDR2 SASEGT. The CDR3 bases are TGTGCCACCCAAAGAGACAGGGCAAGCGGGGAGCTGTTTTTT. It is translated as CATQRDRASGELFF.

The chain links TRBV5-1 to TRBJ1-6, with a possible D match to TRBD1 (6 bases). The germline V gene encodes CDR1 SGHRS and CDR2 YFSETQ. The CDR3 is made up of 15 amino acids. The germline V and J ends were trimmed by 0 bases and 8 bases, with 12 bases remaining between them. The CDR3 sequence is CASSLARDKYSPLHF. CDR3 nucleotides: TGCGCCAGCAGCTTGGCACGGGACAAATATTCACCCCTCCACTTT.

This chain joins TRBV7-9 and TRBJ1-4; no clear D gene. The ends were cut back, 1 base at V and 0 bases at J, with 9 bases in the middle. This CDR3 has 16 amino acids. Germline V CDR1 and CDR2: SEHNR, FQNEAQ (reference sequence). For the CDR3, the DNA is TGTGCCAGCAGCTTAGTAGTCAGCGCAACTAATGAAAAACTGTTTTTT. It yields the protein CASSLVVSATNEKLFF.

The rearrangement joins TRBV19 to TRBJ2-1, with 9 bases lining up with TRBD2. Losses at the gene ends were 7 bases for V and 4 bases for J; bases not matched to a gene: 11. The CDR3 loop spans 16 amino acids. Germline V gene sequence: CDR1 LNHDA, CDR2 SQIVND (reference sequence). CDR3: CASTLTGGGGYNEQFF. In DNA, the CDR3 is TGTGCCAGTACCCTAACTGGCGGGGGGGGTTACAATGAGCAGTTCTTC. Looking up the rest from reference TRBV19 and TRBJ2-1 gives the full variable domain: DGGITQSPKYLFRKEGQNVTLSCEQNLNHDAMYWYRQDPGQGLRLIYYSQIVNDFQKGDIAEGYSVSREKKESFPLTVTSAQKNPTAFYLCASTLTGGGGYNEQFFGPGTRLTVL.

The J gene is TRBJ2-1, the V gene TRBV7-6; TRBD2 matches at 9 bases. This CDR3 is 13 amino acids long. The germline CDR1 and CDR2 sequences are SGHVS and FNYEAQ. V gave up 5 bases and J gave up 13 bases; unmatched junction bases: 9. CDR3 sequence (DNA): TGTGCCAGCAGCCCGCGGCTAGCGGGGCCCCAGTTCTTC. Protein product: CASSPRLAGPQFF. The complete variable domain, with remaining parts taken from reference TRBV7-6 and TRBJ2-1, reads GAGVSQSPRYKVTKRGQDVALRCDPISGHVSLYWYRQALGQGPEFLTYFNYEAQQDKSGLPNDRFSAERPEGSISTLTIQRTEQRDSAMYRCASSPRLAGPQFFGPGTRLTVL.